Listed below are T cell receptor beta chains from one sample, sequenced in a study of T cell responses to AZD1222 COVID-19 vaccine. This table comes from immunoSEQ multiplex PCR, and its TCRdb copy is limited to in-frame clones, with some not included. Here the sample spans around 160,000 clones, roughly four fifths being singletons. The sequences come from peripheral blood, collected on day 0 of MenACWY control vaccination. Source of these receptors: an adult in good health. Each CDR3 is given with its conserved first and last residue. A D gene is named only where the DNA matches it firmly. Clone sizes are given selectively: once, few, many, or a class where the clone is expanded.

clone_size	v_call	d_call	j_call	cdr3_nt	cdr3_aa
.	TRBV9	.	TRBJ2-2	TGTGCCAGCAGCGTAGCGGCCAGCACCGGGGAGCTGTTTTTT	CASSVAASTGELFF
.	TRBV27	.	TRBJ1-2	TGTGCCAGCAGTTTTAACAGGGCAGTATCCGGCTACACCTTC	CASSFNRAVSGYTF
.	TRBV4-1	.	TRBJ1-1	TGCGCCAGCAGCCCGCGACAGCTTATGAACACTGAAGCTTTCTTT	CASSPRQLMNTEAFF
.	TRBV7-3	.	TRBJ2-2	TGTGCCAGCAGCTTAACGACGGCTAACACCGGGGAGCTGTTTTTT	CASSLTTANTGELFF
once	TRBV11-1	.	TRBJ1-3	TGTGCCAGCAGCTTTGCATCCGCCCACTCTGGAAACACCATATATTTT	CASSFASAHSGNTIYF
once	TRBV7-6	.	TRBJ2-6	TGTGCCAGCAGCGTCCTGCCGGTCTCTGGGGCCAACGTCCTGACTTTC	CASSVLPVSGANVLTF
.	TRBV6-5	TRBD1	TRBJ2-3	TGTGCCAGCAGGGACACAGGGGGCTTAGCAGATACGCAGTATTTT	CASRDTGGLADTQYF
.	TRBV7-8	.	TRBJ2-3	TGTGCCAGCAGCTTAGGGGGGGGGCCAGATACGCAGTATTTT	CASSLGGGPDTQYF
.	TRBV3-1/TRBV3-2	TRBD1	TRBJ1-1	TGTGCCAGCAGCCTCTCCCGGACAGGGGCGAACACTGAAGCTTTCTTT	CASSLSRTGANTEAFF
.	TRBV11-2	.	TRBJ1-4	TGTGCCAGCAGCTTAGGCCGGGCCCTTAATGAAAAACTGTTTTTT	CASSLGRALNEKLFF
few	TRBV19	TRBD1	TRBJ1-4	TGTGCCACGGGACAGGGACAGGGTGTAAATGAAAAACTGTTTTTT	CATGQGQGVNEKLFF
.	TRBV9	.	TRBJ2-5	TGTGCCAGCAGCGTTCAGCCCCTAGCGAAGAGACAAGAGACCCAGTACTTC	CASSVQPLAKRQETQYF
.	TRBV5-3	.	TRBJ1-5	TGTGCCAGAAGCGGGCGCTCGGCTGACTATAGCAATCAGCCCCAGCATTTT	CARSGRSADYSNQPQHF
few	TRBV7-9	TRBD1	TRBJ2-3	TGTGCGACCCGGGACAGAGAAATTTTTTACACAGATACGCAGTATTTT	CATRDREIFYTDTQYF
.	TRBV6-5	.	TRBJ1-1	TGTGCCAGCGGAAAGACGGAGAACACTGAAGCTTTCTTT	CASGKTENTEAFF
.	TRBV6-5	.	TRBJ1-2	TGTGCCAGCAGCCAGGGCGTAGAGTCCTATGGCTACACCTTC	CASSQGVESYGYTF
.	TRBV3-1/TRBV3-2	.	TRBJ2-3	TGTGCCAGCAGCCACGGGGGCACAGATACGCAGTATTTT	CASSHGGTDTQYF
.	TRBV5-1	TRBD1	TRBJ1-2	TGCGCCAGCAGCTTGCGGACAGGGGGCTACACCTTC	CASSLRTGGYTF
once	TRBV4-1	.	TRBJ1-2	TGCGCCAGCAGCCAAGATGACATCACTAACTATGGCTACACCTTC	CASSQDDITNYGYTF
.	TRBV5-1	.	TRBJ1-1	TGCGCCAGTAGGGGGGCAGTGAACACTGAAGCTTTCTTT	CASRGAVNTEAFF
few	TRBV3-1/TRBV3-2	.	TRBJ1-2	TGTGCCAGCAGCCCTAGGAGACGGTATAACTATGGCTACACCTTC	CASSPRRRYNYGYTF
few	TRBV5-1	.	TRBJ1-2	TGCGCCAGCAGCCGTACCCAGCAGGCGGCTAAAGGCTACACCTTC	CASSRTQQAAKGYTF
.	TRBV21-1	.	TRBJ2-7	TGTGCCAGGATCTACCCCCCATTTGGGAGCGAGCAGTACTTC	CARIYPPFGSEQYF
.	TRBV7-9	TRBD1	TRBJ2-1	TGTGCCAGCACCTCCGGGACAGGTCACAATGAGCAGTTCTTC	CASTSGTGHNEQFF